This TCR beta chain appears in the sequencing data of a study of T cells in Graves' hyperthyroidism and ophthalmopathy. This clonotype appeared a few times. A much larger clonotype is one base distant, so this may be a read error. The CDR3 has 16 amino acids. The germline V gene encodes CDR1 SGHTA and CDR2 FQGNSA. V was trimmed by 1 base and J by 1 base, leaving 13 bases between them. No progression to ophthalmopathy during 18 months of follow-up defined stable disease. Hyperthyroidism, newly diagnosed and lasting under 2 months, affected patients aged 18 to 65. On the basis of clinical symptoms, serum thyroxine and TRAb, thyroid ultrasound and orbital computed tomography, diagnoses were made. Cells are PBMCs isolated from around 10 ml of fresh blood. TCR beta CDR3 sequences were amplified from RNA transcripts. RT-PCR in the first round (using the HTBI primer set) targeted the TCR CDR3. TCRdb redid the calling of the multiplex PCR reads with MiXCR, one entry per CDR3 protein. The table records hundreds of thousands of distinct CDR3 sequences, approximately 14% of them present only once.

This sequence was found in a woman between 18 and 29 years old with Graves' hyperthyroidism. The sequencing input was blood. V is TRBV7-2 and J is TRBJ2-5; possible D gene TRBD2, 5 bases. The CDR3 nucleotides read TGTGCCAGCAGCTTAGGGTGGGAGCCGCTCCAAGAGACCCAGTACTTC. It codes for CASSLGWEPLQETQYF.